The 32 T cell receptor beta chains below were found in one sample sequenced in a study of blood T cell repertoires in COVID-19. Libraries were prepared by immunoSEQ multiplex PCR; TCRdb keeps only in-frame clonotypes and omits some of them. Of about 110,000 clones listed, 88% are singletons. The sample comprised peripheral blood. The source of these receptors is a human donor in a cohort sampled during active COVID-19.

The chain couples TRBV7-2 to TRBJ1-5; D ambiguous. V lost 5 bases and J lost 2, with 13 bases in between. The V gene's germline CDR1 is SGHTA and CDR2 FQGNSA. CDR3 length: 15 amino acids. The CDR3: CASSARSVGNQPQHF. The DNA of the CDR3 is TGTGCCAGCAGCGCCCGGAGCGTTGGCAATCAGCCCCAGCATTTT. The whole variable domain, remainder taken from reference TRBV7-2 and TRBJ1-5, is GAGVSQSPSNKVTEKGKDVELRCDPISGHTALYWYRQSLGQGLEFLIYFQGNSAPDKSGLPSDRFSAERTGGSVSTLTIQRTQQEDSAVYLCASSARSVGNQPQHFGDGTRLSIL.

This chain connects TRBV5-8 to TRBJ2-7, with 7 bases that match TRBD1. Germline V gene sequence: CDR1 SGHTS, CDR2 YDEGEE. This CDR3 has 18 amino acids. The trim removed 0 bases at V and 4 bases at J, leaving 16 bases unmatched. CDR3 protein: CASSLEGAYSHLPYEQYF. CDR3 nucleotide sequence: TGTGCCAGCAGCTTGGAGGGGGCCTACTCACACTTACCTTACGAGCAGTACTTC. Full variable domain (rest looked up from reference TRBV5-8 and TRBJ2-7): EAGVTQSPTHLIKTRGQQATLRCSPISGHTSVYWYQQALGLGLQFLLWYDEGEERNRGNFPPRFSGRQFPNYSSELNVNALELEDSALYLCASSLEGAYSHLPYEQYFGPGTRLTVT.

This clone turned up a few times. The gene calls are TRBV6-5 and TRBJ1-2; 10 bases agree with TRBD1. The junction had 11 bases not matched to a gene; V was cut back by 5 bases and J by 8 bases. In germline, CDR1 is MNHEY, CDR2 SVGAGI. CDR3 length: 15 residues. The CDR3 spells CASSLPGQGMKGYTF. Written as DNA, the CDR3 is TGTGCCAGCAGTCTTCCGGGACAGGGGATGAAGGGCTACACCTTC.

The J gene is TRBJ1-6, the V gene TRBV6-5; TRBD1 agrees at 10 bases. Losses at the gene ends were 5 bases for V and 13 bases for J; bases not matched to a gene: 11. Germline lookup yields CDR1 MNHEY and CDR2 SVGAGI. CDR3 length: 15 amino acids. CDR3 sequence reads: CASSKTTGGATPLHF. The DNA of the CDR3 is TGTGCCAGCAGTAAGACGACAGGGGGCGCGACTCCCCTCCACTTT.

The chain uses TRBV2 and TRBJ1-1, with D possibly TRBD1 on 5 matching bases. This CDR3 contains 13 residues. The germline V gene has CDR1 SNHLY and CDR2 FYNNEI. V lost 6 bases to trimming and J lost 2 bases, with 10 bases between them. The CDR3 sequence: CASSPGVNTEAFF. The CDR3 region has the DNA TGTGCCAGCAGCCCGGGGGTAAACACTGAAGCTTTCTTT.

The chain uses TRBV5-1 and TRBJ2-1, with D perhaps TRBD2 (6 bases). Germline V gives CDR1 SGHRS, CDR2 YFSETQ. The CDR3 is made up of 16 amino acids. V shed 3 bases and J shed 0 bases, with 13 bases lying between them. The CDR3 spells CASSWGDPSSYNEQFF. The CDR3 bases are TGCGCCAGCAGCTGGGGGGATCCGAGCTCCTACAATGAGCAGTTCTTC.

This chain's CDR3 is CASSYSGARGGEQYF. CDR3 nucleotide sequence: TGTGCCAGCAGTTACTCCGGAGCTAGAGGTGGGGAGCAGTACTTC. The chain employs TRBV6-5 and TRBJ2-7; D uncertain. Per germline, CDR1 MNHEY and CDR2 SVGAGI. This CDR3 region has 15 residues. The V and J ends lost 0 bases and 7 bases respectively, with 16 bases between them.

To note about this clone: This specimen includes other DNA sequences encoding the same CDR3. The CDR3: CASSLDRLGTDTQYF. CDR3 nucleotides: TGCGCCAGCAGCTTGGACAGGCTTGGCACAGATACGCAGTATTTT. This chain connects TRBV5-1 to TRBJ2-3; D is possibly TRBD1 (5 bases). The length of the CDR3 is 15 residues. The germline V and J ends were trimmed by 0 bases and 1 base, with 9 bases remaining between them. Germline V CDR1 and CDR2: SGHRS, YFSETQ.

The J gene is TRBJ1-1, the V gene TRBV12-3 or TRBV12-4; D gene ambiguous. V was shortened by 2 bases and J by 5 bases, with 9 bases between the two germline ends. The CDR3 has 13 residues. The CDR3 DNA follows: TGTGCCAGCAGTTTAATATTCGGGACTGAAGCTTTCTTT. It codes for CASSLIFGTEAFF.

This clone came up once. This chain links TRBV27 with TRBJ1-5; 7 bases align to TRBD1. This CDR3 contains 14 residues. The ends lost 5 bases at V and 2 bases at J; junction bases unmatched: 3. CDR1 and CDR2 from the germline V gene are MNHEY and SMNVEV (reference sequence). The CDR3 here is CASSTGDGNQPQHF. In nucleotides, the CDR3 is TGTGCCAGCAGTACAGGGGATGGCAATCAGCCCCAGCATTTT.

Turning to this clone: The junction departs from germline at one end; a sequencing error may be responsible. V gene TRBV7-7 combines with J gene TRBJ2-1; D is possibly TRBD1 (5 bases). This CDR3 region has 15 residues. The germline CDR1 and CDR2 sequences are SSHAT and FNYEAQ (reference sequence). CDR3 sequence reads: CASSLGVPRDNEQFF. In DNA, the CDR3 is TGTGCTAGCAGCTTAGGGGTACCCCGGGACAATGAGCAGTTCTTC.

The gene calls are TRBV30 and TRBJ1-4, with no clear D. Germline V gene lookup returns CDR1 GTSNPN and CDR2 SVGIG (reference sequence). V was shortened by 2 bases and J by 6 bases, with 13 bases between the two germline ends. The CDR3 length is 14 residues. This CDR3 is CAWSPQVKDEKLFF. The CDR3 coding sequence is TGTGCCTGGAGTCCCCAGGTTAAGGATGAAAAACTGTTTTTT.

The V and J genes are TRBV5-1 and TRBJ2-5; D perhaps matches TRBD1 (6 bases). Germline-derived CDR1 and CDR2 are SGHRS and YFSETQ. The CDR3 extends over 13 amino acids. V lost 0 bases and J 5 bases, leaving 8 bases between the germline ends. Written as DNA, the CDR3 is TGCGCCAGCAGCTTGGGGCAGGGGGAGACCCAGTACTTC. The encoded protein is CASSLGQGETQYF.

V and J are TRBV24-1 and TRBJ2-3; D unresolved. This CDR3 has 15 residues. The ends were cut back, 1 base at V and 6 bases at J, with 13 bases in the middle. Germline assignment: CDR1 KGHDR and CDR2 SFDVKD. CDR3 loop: CATSDFGPPEDTQYF. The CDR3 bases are TGTGCCACCAGTGATTTCGGCCCGCCGGAGGATACGCAGTATTTT.

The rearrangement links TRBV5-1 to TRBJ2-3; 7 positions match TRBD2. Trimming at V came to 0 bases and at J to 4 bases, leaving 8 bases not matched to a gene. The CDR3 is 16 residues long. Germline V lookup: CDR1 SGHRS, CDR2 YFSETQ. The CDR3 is CASSLEVGGPADTQYF. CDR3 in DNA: TGCGCCAGCAGCTTGGAGGTGGGAGGGCCGGCAGATACGCAGTATTTT.

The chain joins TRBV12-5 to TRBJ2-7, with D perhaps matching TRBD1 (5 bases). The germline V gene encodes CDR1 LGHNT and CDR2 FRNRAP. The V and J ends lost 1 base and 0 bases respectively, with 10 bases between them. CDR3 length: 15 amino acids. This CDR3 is CASGLDSGPSYEQYF. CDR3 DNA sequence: TGTGCTAGTGGTTTGGATTCAGGGCCCTCCTACGAGCAGTACTTC.

The CDR3 DNA is TGTGCCACTCAACCCCCTCGACAGAGCTCCTACAATGAGCAGTTCTTC. It encodes CATQPPRQSSYNEQFF. V and J are TRBV19 and TRBJ2-1; weak D call: TRBD1 (5 bases). Germline V gives CDR1 LNHDA, CDR2 SQIVND (reference sequence). Trimming stripped 10 bases from V and 0 bases from J, with 19 bases between. The CDR3 contains 16 residues.

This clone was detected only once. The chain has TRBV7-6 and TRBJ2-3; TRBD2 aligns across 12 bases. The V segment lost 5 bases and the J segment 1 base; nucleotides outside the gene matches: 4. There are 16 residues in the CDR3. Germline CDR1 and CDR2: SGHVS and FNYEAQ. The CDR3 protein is CASSHRLAGGTDTQYF. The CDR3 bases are TGTGCCAGCAGCCATCGACTAGCGGGGGGCACAGATACGCAGTATTTT.

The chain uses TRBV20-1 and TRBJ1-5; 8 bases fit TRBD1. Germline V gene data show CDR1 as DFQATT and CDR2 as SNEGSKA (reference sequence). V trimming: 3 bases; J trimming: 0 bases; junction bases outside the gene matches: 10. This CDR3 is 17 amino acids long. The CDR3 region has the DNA TGCAGTGCTAGTAAGACAGGGGACGCCATTAGCAATCAGCCCCAGCATTTT. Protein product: CSASKTGDAISNQPQHF.

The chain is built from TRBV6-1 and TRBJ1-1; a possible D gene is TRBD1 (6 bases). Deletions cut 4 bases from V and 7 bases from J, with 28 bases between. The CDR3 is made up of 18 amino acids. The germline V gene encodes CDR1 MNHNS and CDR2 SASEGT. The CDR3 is CASSGSTGSGERWGEAFF. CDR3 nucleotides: TGTGCCAGCAGTGGTTCGACAGGTAGTGGGGAAAGATGGGGTGAAGCTTTCTTT.

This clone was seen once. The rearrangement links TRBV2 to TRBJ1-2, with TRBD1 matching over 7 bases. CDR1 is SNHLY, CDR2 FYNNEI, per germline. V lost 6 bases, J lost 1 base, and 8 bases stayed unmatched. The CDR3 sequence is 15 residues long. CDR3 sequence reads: CASSTGTEFNYGYTF. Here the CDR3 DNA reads TGTGCCAGCAGCACAGGGACAGAATTTAACTATGGCTACACCTTC.

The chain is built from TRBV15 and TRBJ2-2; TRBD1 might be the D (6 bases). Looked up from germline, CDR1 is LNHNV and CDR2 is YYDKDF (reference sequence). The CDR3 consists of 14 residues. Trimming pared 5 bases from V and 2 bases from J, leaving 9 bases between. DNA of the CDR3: TGTGCCACCAGCGACAGGTTCAACACCGGGGAGCTGTTTTTT. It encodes CATSDRFNTGELFF.

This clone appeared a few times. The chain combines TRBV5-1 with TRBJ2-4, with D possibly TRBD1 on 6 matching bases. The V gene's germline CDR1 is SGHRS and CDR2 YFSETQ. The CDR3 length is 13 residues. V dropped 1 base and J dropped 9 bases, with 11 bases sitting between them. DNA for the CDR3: TGCGCCAGCAGCTTGCTACAGGGAAGCATTCAGTACTTC. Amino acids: CASSLLQGSIQYF.

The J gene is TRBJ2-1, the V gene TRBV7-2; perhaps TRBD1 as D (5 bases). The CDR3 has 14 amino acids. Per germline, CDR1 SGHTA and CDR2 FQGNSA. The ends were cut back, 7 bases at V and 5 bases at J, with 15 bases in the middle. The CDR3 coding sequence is TGTGCCAGCACCCTCAGGGTAGGGAACAATGAGCAGTTCTTC. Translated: CASTLRVGNNEQFF.

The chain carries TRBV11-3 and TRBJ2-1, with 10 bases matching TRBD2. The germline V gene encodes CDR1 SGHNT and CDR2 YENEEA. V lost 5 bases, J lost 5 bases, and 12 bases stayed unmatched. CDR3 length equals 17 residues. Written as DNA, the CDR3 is TGTGCCAGCAGCAGCCTAGCGGGAGTCCCTGGCGACAATGAGCAGTTCTTC. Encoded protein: CASSSLAGVPGDNEQFF. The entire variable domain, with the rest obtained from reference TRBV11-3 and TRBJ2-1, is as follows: EAGVVQSPRYKIIEKKQPVAFWCNPISGHNTLYWYLQNLGQGPELLIRYENEEAVDDSQLPKDRFSAERLKGVDSTLKIQPAELGDSAVYLCASSSLAGVPGDNEQFFGPGTRLTVL.

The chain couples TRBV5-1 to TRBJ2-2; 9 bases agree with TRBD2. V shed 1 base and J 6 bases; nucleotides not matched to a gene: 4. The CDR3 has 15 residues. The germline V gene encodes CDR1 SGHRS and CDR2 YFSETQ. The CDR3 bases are TGCGCCAGCAGCTTGTATGCGGGAGGGCCCGGGGAGCTGTTTTTT. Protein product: CASSLYAGGPGELFF.

The CDR3 DNA is TGCGCCAGCAGCTTGGTCGGACAGAGCTACGAGCAGTACTTC. Translating gives CASSLVGQSYEQYF. This chain connects TRBV5-1 to TRBJ2-7, with D tentatively TRBD1 (6 bases). Trimming removed 0 bases at V and 3 bases at J, with 10 bases between. This CDR3 region has 14 residues. Germline CDR1 SGHRS, CDR2 YFSETQ.

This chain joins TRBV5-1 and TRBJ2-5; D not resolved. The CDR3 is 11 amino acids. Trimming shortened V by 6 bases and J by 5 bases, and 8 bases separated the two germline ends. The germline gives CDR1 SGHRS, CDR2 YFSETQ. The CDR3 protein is CASTLGETQYF. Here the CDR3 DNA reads TGCGCCAGCACCCTAGGCGAGACCCAGTACTTC.

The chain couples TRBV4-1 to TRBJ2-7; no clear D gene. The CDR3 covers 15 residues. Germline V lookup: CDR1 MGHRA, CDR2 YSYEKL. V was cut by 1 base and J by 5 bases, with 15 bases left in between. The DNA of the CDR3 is TGCGCCAGCAGCCAAGCCCCCCTAGAAGCAGACGAGCAGTACTTC. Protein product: CASSQAPLEADEQYF.

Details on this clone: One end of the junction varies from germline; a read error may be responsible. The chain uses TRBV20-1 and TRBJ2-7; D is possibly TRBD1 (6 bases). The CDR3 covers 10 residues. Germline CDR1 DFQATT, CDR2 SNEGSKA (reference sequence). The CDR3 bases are TGCAGTGCTAGAGGGCTCCAGGGGACCTTC. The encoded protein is CSARGLQGTF.

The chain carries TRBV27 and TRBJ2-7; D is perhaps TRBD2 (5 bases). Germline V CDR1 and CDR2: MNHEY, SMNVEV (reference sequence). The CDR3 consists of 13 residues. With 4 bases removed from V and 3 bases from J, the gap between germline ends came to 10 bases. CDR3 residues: CASSSPDFYEQYF. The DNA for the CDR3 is TGTGCCAGCAGTTCCCCGGACTTCTACGAGCAGTACTTC.

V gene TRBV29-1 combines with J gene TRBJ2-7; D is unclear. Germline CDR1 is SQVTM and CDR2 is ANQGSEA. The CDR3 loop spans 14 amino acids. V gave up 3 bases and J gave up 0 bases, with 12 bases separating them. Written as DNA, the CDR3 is TGCAGCGTTGAGCTAGACGAGAGCTCCTACGAGCAGTACTTC. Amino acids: CSVELDESSYEQYF.